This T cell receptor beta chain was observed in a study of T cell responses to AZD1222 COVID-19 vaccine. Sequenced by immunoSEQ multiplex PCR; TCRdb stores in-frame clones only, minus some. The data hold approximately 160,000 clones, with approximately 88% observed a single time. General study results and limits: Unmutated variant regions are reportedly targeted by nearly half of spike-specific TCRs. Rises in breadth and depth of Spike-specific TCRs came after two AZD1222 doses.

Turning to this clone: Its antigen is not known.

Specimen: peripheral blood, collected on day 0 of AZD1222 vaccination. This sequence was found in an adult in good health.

CDR3 coding DNA: TGTGCCAGCAGTTCCGCGGACAGTTGGATCACTGAAGCTTTCTTT. Its translation: CASSSADSWITEAFF. The chain joins TRBV6-5 to TRBJ1-1, with a possible D match to TRBD1 (6 bases). Germline V gene data show CDR1 as MNHEY and CDR2 as SVGAGI. V gave up 4 bases and J gave up 4 bases, with 16 bases separating them. This CDR3 contains 15 residues.